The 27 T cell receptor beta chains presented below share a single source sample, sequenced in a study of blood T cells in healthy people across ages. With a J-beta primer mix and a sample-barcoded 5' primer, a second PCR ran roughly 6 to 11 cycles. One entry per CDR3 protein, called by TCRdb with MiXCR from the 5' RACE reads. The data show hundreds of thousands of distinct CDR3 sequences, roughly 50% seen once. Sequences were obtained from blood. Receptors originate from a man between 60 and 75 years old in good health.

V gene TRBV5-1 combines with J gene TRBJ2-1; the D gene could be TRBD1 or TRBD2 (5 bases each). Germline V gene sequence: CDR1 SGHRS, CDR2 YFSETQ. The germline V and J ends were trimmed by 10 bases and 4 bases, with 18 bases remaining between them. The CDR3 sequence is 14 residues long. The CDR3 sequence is CACADSGTYNEQFF. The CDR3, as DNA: TGCGCCTGCGCCGACAGCGGTACTTACAATGAGCAGTTCTTC.

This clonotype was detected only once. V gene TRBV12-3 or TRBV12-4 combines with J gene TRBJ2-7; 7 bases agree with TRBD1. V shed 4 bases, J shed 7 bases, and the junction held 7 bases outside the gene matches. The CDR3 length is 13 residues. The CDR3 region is CASSSDRESEQYF. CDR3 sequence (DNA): TGTGCCAGCAGTTCCGACAGGGAGAGTGAGCAGTACTTC.

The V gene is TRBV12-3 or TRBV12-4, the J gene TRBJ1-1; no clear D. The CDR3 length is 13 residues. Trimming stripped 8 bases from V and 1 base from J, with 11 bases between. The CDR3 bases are TGTGCCAGCCGATCCTCTGGGAACACTGAAGCTTTCTTT. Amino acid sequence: CASRSSGNTEAFF.

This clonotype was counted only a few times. CDR3 loop: CASRGNYEQYF. The DNA for the CDR3 is TGTGCCAGCAGGGGTAATTACGAGCAGTACTTC. The chain couples TRBV6-5 to TRBJ2-7; no clear D. The length of the CDR3 is 11 residues. V was shortened by 6 bases and J by 4 bases, with 7 bases between the two germline ends. From germline, CDR1 is MNHEY and CDR2 SVGAGI.

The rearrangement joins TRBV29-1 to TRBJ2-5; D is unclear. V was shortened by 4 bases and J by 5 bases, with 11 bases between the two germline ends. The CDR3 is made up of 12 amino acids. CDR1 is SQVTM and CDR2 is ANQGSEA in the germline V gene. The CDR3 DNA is TGCAGCGTTGGTGGGGTACGGGAGACCCAGTACTTC. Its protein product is CSVGGVRETQYF.

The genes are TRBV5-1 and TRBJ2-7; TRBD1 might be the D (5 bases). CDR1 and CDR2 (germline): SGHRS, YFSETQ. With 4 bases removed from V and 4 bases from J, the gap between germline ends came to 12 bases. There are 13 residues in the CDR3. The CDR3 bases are TGCGCCAGCAGCCCAGGGAACGGGTACGAGCAGTACTTC. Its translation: CASSPGNGYEQYF.

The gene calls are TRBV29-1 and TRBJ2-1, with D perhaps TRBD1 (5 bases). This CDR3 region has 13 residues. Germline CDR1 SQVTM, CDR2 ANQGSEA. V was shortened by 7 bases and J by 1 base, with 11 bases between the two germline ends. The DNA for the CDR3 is TGCAGCGCTGGGGCAAGTTCCTACAATGAGCAGTTCTTC. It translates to CSAGASSYNEQFF.

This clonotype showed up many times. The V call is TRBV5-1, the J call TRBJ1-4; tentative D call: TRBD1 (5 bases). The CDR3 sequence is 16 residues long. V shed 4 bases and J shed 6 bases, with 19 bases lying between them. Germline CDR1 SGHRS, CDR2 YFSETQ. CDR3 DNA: TGCGCCAGCAGCACAGGCTTATCACTAGGAGATGAAAAACTGTTTTTT. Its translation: CASSTGLSLGDEKLFF.

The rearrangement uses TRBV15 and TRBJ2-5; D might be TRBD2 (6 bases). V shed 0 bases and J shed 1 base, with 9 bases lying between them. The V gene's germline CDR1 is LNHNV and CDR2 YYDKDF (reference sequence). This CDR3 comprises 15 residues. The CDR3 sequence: CATSRDAGLQETQYF. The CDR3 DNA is TGTGCCACCAGCAGAGATGCGGGACTCCAAGAGACCCAGTACTTC.

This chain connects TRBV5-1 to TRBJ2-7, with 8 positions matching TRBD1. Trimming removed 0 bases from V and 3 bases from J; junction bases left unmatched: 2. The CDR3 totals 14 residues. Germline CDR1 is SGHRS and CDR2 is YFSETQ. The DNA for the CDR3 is TGCGCCAGCAGCTTGGGGGACAGGATCTACGAGCAGTACTTC. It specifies CASSLGDRIYEQYF.

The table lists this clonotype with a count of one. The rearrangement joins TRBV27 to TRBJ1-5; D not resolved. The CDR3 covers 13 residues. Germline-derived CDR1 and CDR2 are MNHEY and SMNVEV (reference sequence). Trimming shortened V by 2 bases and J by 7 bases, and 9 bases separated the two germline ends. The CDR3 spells CASSLDVGQPQHF. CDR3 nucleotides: TGTGCCAGCAGTTTAGACGTCGGGCAGCCCCAGCATTTT.

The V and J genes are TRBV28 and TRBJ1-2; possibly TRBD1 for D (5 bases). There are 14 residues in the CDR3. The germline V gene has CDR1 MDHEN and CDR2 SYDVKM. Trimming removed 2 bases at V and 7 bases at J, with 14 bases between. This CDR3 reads CASSLRGQGGGYTF. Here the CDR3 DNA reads TGTGCCAGCAGTTTACGGGGCCAGGGTGGTGGCTACACCTTC.

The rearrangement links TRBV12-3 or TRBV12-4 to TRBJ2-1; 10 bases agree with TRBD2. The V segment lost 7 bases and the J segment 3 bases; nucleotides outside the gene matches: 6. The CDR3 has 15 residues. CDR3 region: CASTRQRGGYNEQFF. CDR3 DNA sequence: TGTGCCAGCACCAGGCAGCGGGGGGGCTACAATGAGCAGTTCTTC.

The CDR3: CASSQEGQGSEQYF. CDR3 sequence (DNA): TGTGCCAGCAGCCAAGAGGGACAGGGAAGCGAGCAGTACTTC. The rearrangement links TRBV3-1 to TRBJ2-7; TRBD1 agrees at 9 bases. This CDR3 contains 14 residues. V lost 0 bases and J lost 6; bases outside the gene matches: 3. The V gene's germline CDR1 is LGHDT and CDR2 YNNKEL (reference sequence).

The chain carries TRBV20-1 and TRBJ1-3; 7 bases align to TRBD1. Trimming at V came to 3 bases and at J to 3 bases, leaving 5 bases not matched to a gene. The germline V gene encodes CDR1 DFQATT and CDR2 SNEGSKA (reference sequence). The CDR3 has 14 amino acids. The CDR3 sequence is CSASPGQYGNTIYF. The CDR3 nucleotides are TGCAGTGCTAGCCCGGGACAGTATGGAAACACCATATATTTT.

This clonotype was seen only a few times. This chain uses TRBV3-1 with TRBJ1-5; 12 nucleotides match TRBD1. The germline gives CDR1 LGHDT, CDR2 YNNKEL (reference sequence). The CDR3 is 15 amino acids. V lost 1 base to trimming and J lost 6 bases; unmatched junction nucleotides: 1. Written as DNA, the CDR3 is TGTGCCAGCAGCCAAGGGGACAGGGGGCCTCAGCCCCAGCATTTT. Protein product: CASSQGDRGPQPQHF.

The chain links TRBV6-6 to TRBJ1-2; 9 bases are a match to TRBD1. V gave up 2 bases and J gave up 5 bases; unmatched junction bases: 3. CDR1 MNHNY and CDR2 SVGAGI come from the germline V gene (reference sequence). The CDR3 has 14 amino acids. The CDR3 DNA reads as TGTGCCAGCAGTTACCCCGGGACAGGGTATGGCTACACCTTC. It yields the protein CASSYPGTGYGYTF.

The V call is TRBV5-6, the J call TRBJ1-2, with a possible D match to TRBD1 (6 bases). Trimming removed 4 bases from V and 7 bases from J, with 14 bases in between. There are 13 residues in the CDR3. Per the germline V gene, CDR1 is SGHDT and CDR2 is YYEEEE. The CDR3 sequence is CASSPRQGSGYTF. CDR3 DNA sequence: TGTGCCAGCAGCCCGCGCCAGGGGAGTGGCTACACCTTC.

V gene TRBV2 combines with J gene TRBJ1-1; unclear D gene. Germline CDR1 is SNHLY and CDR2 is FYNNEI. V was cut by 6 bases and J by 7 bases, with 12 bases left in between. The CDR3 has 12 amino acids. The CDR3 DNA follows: TGTGCCAGCAGCGCCTCGGGGTATGAAGCTTTCTTT. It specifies CASSASGYEAFF.

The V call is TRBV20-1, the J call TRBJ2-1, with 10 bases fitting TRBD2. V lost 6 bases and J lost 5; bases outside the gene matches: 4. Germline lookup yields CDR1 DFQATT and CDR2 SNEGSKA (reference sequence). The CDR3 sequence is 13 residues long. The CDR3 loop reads CSAPGLANNEQFF. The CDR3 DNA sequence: TGCAGTGCACCGGGACTAGCGAACAATGAGCAGTTCTTC.

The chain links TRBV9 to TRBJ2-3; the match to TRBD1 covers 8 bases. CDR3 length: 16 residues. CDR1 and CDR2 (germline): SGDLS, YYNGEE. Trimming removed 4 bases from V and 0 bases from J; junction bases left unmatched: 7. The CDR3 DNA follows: TGTGCCAGCAGCTTTATGGGACAGGCTAGCACAGATACGCAGTATTTT. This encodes CASSFMGQASTDTQYF. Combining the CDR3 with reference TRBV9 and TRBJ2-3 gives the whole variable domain DSGVTQTPKHLITATGQRVTLRCSPRSGDLSVYWYQQSLDQGLQFLIQYYNGEERAKGNILERFSAQQFPDLHSELNLSSLELGDSALYFCASSFMGQASTDTQYFGPGTRLTVL.

The CDR3 protein is CSVRRDAQETQYF. The CDR3 DNA sequence: TGCAGTGTCCGCCGGGACGCCCAAGAGACCCAGTACTTC. The chain employs TRBV20-1 and TRBJ2-5; tentatively, D is TRBD1 or TRBD2 (5 bases each). This CDR3 has 13 residues. Germline loops: CDR1 DFQATT, CDR2 SNEGSKA (reference sequence). Trimming took off 7 bases at V and 1 base at J, with 13 bases between the two ends.

CDR3 nucleotides: TGTGCCATCAGTGAGTCGACAGGAGGACTCTATGGCTACACCTTC. Translating gives CAISESTGGLYGYTF. The V gene is TRBV10-3, the J gene TRBJ1-2, with a weak D call TRBD1 (6 bases). Between the trimmed V and J ends, which lost 0 bases and 4 bases, there was a span of 12 bases. Germline V gives CDR1 ENHRY, CDR2 SYGVKD. This CDR3 has 15 amino acids.

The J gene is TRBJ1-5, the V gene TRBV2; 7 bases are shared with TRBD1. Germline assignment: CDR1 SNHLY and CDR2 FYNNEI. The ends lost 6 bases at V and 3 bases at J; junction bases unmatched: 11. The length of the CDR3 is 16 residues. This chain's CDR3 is CASSEGQISFNQPQHF. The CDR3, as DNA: TGTGCCAGCAGCGAGGGACAGATAAGCTTCAATCAGCCCCAGCATTTT.

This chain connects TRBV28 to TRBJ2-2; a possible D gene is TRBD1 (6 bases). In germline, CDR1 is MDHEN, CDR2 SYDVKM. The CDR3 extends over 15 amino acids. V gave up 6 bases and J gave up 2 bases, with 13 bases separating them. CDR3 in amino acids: CASRLDRLNTGELFF. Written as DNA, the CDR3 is TGTGCCAGCAGACTCGACAGGCTAAACACCGGGGAGCTGTTTTTT.

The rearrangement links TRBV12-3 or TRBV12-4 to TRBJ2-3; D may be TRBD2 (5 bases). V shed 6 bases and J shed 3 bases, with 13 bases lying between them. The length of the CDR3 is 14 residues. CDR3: CASRTQRRTDTQYF. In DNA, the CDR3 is TGTGCCAGCAGGACCCAAAGGAGGACAGATACGCAGTATTTT.

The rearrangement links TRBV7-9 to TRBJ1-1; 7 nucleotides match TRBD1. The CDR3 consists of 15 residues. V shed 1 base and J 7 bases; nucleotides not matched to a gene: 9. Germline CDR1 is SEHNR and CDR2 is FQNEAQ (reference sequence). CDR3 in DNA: TGTGCCAGCAGCTTAGGGGTCACAGGGGTACATGAAGCTTTCTTT. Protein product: CASSLGVTGVHEAFF.